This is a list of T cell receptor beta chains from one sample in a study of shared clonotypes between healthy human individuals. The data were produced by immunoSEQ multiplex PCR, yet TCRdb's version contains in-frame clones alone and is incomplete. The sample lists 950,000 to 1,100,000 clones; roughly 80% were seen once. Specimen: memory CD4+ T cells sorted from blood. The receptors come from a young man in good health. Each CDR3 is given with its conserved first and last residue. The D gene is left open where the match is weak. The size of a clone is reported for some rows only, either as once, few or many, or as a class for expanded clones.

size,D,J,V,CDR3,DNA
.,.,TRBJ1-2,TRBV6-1,CASSEIANYGYTF,TGTGCCAGCAGTGAAATCGCTAACTATGGCTACACCTTC
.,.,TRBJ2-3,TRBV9,CASSAQTGRTDTQYF,TGTGCCAGCAGCGCTCAGACAGGTCGCACAGATACGCAGTATTTT
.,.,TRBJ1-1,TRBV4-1,CASSPSGGQVNTEAFF,TGCGCCAGCAGCCCGAGCGGCGGCCAGGTCAACACTGAAGCTTTCTTT
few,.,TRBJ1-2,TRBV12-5,CASGSDGSNANGYTF,TGTGCTAGTGGTTCTGATGGTAGTAACGCTAATGGCTACACCTTC
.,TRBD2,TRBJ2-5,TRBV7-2,CASSLGAGQETQYF,TGTGCCAGCAGCTTAGGAGCGGGGCAAGAGACCCAGTACTTC
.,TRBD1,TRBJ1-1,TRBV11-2,CASSQGGRGRTEAFF,TGTGCCAGCAGCCAGGGGGGGCGGGGGAGGACTGAAGCTTTCTTT
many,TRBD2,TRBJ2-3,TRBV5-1,CASSREGLNTQYF,TGCGCCAGCAGCCGTGAGGGACTAAATACGCAGTATTTT
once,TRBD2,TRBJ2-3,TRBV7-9,CASSLVSSGGTDTQYF,TGTGCCAGCAGCTTAGTCAGTAGCGGGGGCACAGATACGCAGTATTTT
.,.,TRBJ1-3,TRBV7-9,CASRDENGGNTIYF,TGTGCCAGCAGGGATGAAAACGGCGGAAACACCATATATTTT
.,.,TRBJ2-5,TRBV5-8,CASLRGGETQYF,TGTGCCAGCCTCCGAGGGGGAGAGACCCAGTACTTC
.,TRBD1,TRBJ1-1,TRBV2,CASTEYRDSSFTEAFF,TGTGCCAGCACCGAATACAGGGACAGCAGCTTTACTGAAGCTTTCTTT
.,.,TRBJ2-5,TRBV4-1,CASSQEARLQETQYF,TGCGCCAGCAGCCAAGAGGCGCGGCTCCAAGAGACCCAGTACTTC
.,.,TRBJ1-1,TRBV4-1,CASSQETQGLTEAFF,TGCGCCAGCAGCCAAGAAACCCAAGGACTAACTGAAGCTTTCTTT
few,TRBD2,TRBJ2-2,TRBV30,CAWSSGMDTGELFF,TGTGCCTGGAGTAGCGGGATGGACACCGGGGAGCTGTTTTTT
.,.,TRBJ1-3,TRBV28,CASSLSVETGNTIYF,TGTGCCAGCAGTTTATCTGTGGAAACTGGAAACACCATATATTTT
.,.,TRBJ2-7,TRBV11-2,CASSLAITIRTEGEQYF,TGTGCCAGCAGCTTAGCAATAACAATCCGGACGGAGGGCGAGCAGTACTTC
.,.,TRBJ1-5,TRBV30,CAWRATRGQPQHF,TGTGCCTGGCGAGCTACGAGAGGGCAGCCCCAGCATTTT
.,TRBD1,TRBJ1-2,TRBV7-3,CASSSGQGGGYTF,TGTGCCAGCAGCTCTGGACAGGGGGGTGGCTACACCTTC